These 3 T cell receptor beta chains were sequenced from one sample in a study of immune heterogeneity within non-small cell lung tumors. The authors used about 610 ng of bulk tumor genomic DNA per sample as template. Several widely spaced biopsies per primary tumor were taken during surgery. Patients underwent curative surgery for non-small cell lung cancer (untreated and newly diagnosed). It was a multiplex PCR that amplified TCR beta CDR3, with 32 V and 13 J primers. A single record per CDR3 protein comes from TCRdb applying MiXCR to the multiplex PCR reads. The data hold 30,000 to 40,000 distinct CDR3 sequences, with approximately 30% observed a single time. Sample: lung tumor tissue. The receptors shown here come from a man in his forties with non-small cell lung cancer.

This clonotype was observed a handful of times. The chain has TRBV11-2 and TRBJ1-1; no reliable D call. With 2 bases removed from V and 4 bases from J, the gap between germline ends came to 11 bases. This CDR3 is built from 14 residues. Germline V gives CDR1 SGHAT, CDR2 FQNNGV. The CDR3 coding sequence is TGTGCCAGCAGCTTATGGTGGCGTGGCACTGAAGCTTTCTTT. Protein product: CASSLWWRGTEAFF.

By share, this clonotype ranks as medium-sized. The chain carries TRBV12-3 or TRBV12-4 and TRBJ2-2; 9 bases align to TRBD1. CDR3 length: 16 residues. After removal of 6 bases from V and 1 base from J, the junction contained 6 bases not matched to a gene. The CDR3 coding sequence is TGTGCCAGCAGCACGGACAGGGGAGTGAACACCGGGGAGCTGTTTTTT. As protein: CASSTDRGVNTGELFF.

The chain combines TRBV4-2 with TRBJ1-2; TRBD1 agrees at 8 bases. With 4 bases clipped from V and 3 bases from J, the junction kept 1 base outside the gene matches. Germline values: CDR1 LGHNA, CDR2 YNFKEQ. CDR3 length: 13 amino acids. CDR3 coding DNA: TGTGCCAGCAGCCTACAGGGGGACTATGGCTACACCTTC. Amino acid sequence: CASSLQGDYGYTF.